This TCR beta chain derives from a study of T cell responses to AZD1222 COVID-19 vaccine. Method: immunoSEQ multiplex PCR; TCRdb's copy keeps in-frame clones and lacks some. The top ten clones hold approximately 18% of a sample with 60,000 to 80,000 clones, less than 90% of them seen once. The table lists this clone with a count of one. The antigen remains unidentified. Study outcomes and limitations: At baseline, seropositivity was found in only 5 to 7 AZD1222 recipients. Repertoire sampling occurred only after the peak T cell response. Spike-spanning, vaccine-associated CD4 TCRs were dominant at 160-218 and 743-854.

The receptor was derived from an adult in good health. The specimen comprised peripheral blood, sampled on day 0 of AZD1222 vaccination.

The CDR3 reads CASSPGVNTGELFF. Written as DNA, the CDR3 is TGTGCCAGCAGTCCAGGGGTGAACACCGGGGAGCTGTTTTTT. This chain links TRBV11-2 with TRBJ2-2; D may be TRBD1 (6 bases). CDR3 length: 14 amino acids. Trimming pared 6 bases from V and 1 base from J, leaving 9 bases between. CDR1 and CDR2 (germline): SGHAT, FQNNGV.